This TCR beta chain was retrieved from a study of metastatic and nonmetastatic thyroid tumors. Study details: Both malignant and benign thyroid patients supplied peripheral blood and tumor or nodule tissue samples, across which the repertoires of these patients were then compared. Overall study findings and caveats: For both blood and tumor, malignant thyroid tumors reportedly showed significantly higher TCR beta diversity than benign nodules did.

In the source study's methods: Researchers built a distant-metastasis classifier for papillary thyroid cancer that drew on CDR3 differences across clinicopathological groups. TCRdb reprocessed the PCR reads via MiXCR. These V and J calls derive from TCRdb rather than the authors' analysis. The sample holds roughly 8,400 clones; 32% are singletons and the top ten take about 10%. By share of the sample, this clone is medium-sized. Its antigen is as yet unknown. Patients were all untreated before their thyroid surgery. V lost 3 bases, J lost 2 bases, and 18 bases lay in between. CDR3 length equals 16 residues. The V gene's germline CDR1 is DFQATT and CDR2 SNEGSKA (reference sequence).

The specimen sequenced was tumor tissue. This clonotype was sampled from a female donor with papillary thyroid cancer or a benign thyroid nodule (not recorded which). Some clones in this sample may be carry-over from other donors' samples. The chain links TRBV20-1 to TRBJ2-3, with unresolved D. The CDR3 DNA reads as TGCAGTGCTAGTTCAACACACATCATACTCACAGATACGCAGTATTTT. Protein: CSASSTHIILTDTQYF.